These 5 T cell receptor beta chains were all obtained from the same sample, sequenced in a study of blood T cell repertoires in COVID-19. Data came from immunoSEQ multiplex PCR; TCRdb stores just in-frame clones and leaves some out. The sample has about 230,000 clones, 83% seen once; the top ten hold roughly 7.4%. The specimen was peripheral blood. Receptor source: a woman in her fifties or sixties with acute or convalescent COVID-19.

This chain joins TRBV5-4 and TRBJ2-2, with 7 bases matching TRBD1. There are 15 residues in the CDR3. CDR1 SGHNT and CDR2 YYREEE come from the germline V gene (reference sequence). The J segment lost 0 bases and the V segment lost 4 bases, leaving 3 bases of the junction unmatched. DNA of the CDR3: TGTGCCAGCAGCCTGGGACAGTCGAACACCGGGGAGCTGTTTTTT. It translates to CASSLGQSNTGELFF.

V is TRBV19 and J is TRBJ2-1, with 10 bases identical to TRBD2. The trim removed 1 base at V and 2 bases at J, leaving 5 bases unmatched. The CDR3 has 17 amino acids. Germline V gene lookup returns CDR1 LNHDA and CDR2 SQIVND (reference sequence). CDR3 bases: TGTGCCAGTAGTATAGTACTAGCGGGACCTACCTACAATGAGCAGTTCTTC. This encodes CASSIVLAGPTYNEQFF.

The rearrangement links TRBV6-5 to TRBJ1-1, with a tentative D call TRBD1 (5 bases). From germline, CDR1 is MNHEY and CDR2 SVGAGI. The CDR3 has 15 residues. The V end lost 0 bases, the J end lost 5 bases, and 13 bases lay between the germline ends. The CDR3 protein is CASSYSWRDGTEAFF. The CDR3 DNA is TGTGCCAGCAGTTACTCGTGGAGGGACGGGACTGAAGCTTTCTTT.

The gene calls are TRBV7-9 and TRBJ1-4; maybe TRBD1 (5 bases). The V gene's germline CDR1 is SEHNR and CDR2 FQNEAQ (reference sequence). With 6 bases removed from V and 4 bases from J, the gap between germline ends came to 12 bases. This CDR3 has 14 amino acids. The CDR3 spells CASSRDSSNEKLFF. The CDR3 DNA reads as TGTGCCAGCAGTAGGGACTCGAGTAATGAAAAACTGTTTTTT.

The chain links TRBV3-1 (or the pseudogene TRBV3-2) to TRBJ1-1; 10 bases are shared with TRBD1. The CDR3 spans 12 residues. The ends lost 4 bases at V and 10 bases at J; junction bases unmatched: 3. In germline, CDR1 is LGHDT, CDR2 YNNKEL (reference sequence). The CDR3 sequence: CASSLRDRGAFF. For the CDR3, the DNA is TGTGCCAGCAGCCTCCGGGACAGGGGAGCTTTCTTT.